Listed below are T cell receptor beta chains from one sample, sequenced in a study of T cells after yellow fever vaccination. From the 5' RACE reads, TCRdb called clonotypes with MiXCR, one entry per CDR3 protein. The table includes 240,000 or so distinct CDR3 sequences, 6.9% detected once. This sample comprised CD4+ T cells sorted from PBMCs, obtained 15 days after the yellow fever booster vaccination. The receptors derive from a man younger than 45 who received the YFV17D yellow fever vaccine. Both conserved end residues are part of each CDR3. Each record gives: V gene, CDR3 protein.

>TRBV20-1
CCASGADRGITDTQYF
>TRBV9
CASSSDRSSGANVLTF
>TRBV20-1
CSAQARLNTGELFF
>TRBV20-1
CSARGTGVYYNEQFF
>TRBV18
CASSPPGKKETQYF
>TRBV5-1
CASRGTTDYNEQFF
>TRBV5-1
CASSPAGEETQYF
>TRBV4-3
CASSQGQGMNTEAFF
>TRBV5-1
CASSVDGYQETQCF
>TRBV4-3
CASSQGTVVSYNEQFF
>TRBV12-3/TRBV12-4
CASRHSGTPGEQYF
>TRBV4-2
CASSQPTRNNEQFF
>TRBV20-1
CSARKPSGGGRGELFF
>TRBV10-3
CAISERNGDPEQYF
>TRBV30
CAWSVPGASRYEQYF